These 32 T cell receptor beta chains originate from one sample sequenced in a study of control samples from healthy donors and cancer patients. Clones were read by immunoSEQ multiplex PCR, and TCRdb kept only the in-frame ones, dropping some. This table holds about 44,000 clones, more than 75% found once. The sequenced sample consisted of PBMCs. The receptor set was obtained from a woman aged 60-70 years with lung cancer.

The CDR3 DNA follows: TGTGCCAGCAGCTTACCTGTCGCGAATGAGCAGTTCTTC. Amino acid sequence: CASSLPVANEQFF. This chain joins TRBV5-6 and TRBJ2-1; D not certain. The germline CDR1 and CDR2 sequences are SGHDT and YYEEEE. This CDR3 contains 13 residues. V shed 2 bases and J shed 7 bases, with 10 bases lying between them.

The rearrangement uses TRBV28 and TRBJ2-4; TRBD2 matches at 8 bases. J lost 0 bases, V lost 7 bases, and 14 bases had no gene match. CDR1 and CDR2 (germline): MDHEN, SYDVKM. The length of the CDR3 is 18 residues. The CDR3 sequence: CASTNPKLAELAKNIQYF. The CDR3 coding sequence is TGTGCCAGCACTAATCCCAAACTAGCGGAGCTAGCCAAAAACATTCAGTACTTC.

The chain recombines TRBV30 with TRBJ2-2; D is unclear. The CDR3 runs to 12 residues. Germline assignment: CDR1 GTSNPN and CDR2 SVGIG (reference sequence). Deletions cut 1 base from V and 6 bases from J, with 6 bases between. The CDR3 bases are TGTGCCTGGAGTGGAGTAGCCGGGGAGCTGTTTTTT. This encodes CAWSGVAGELFF.

The V call is TRBV6-1, the J call TRBJ2-3, with 12 nucleotides matching TRBD2. This CDR3 spans 16 amino acids. CDR1 MNHNS and CDR2 SASEGT come from the germline V gene. Trimming cost V 0 bases and J 5 bases; bases outside gene matches: 3. The CDR3 protein is CASSEAASGRVDTQYF. The CDR3 DNA reads TGTGCCAGCAGTGAAGCCGCTAGCGGGAGGGTAGATACGCAGTATTTT.

V gene TRBV24-1 combines with J gene TRBJ2-2, with unresolved D. The CDR3 loop spans 14 amino acids. Trimming shortened V by 5 bases and J by 6 bases, and 12 bases separated the two germline ends. Germline CDR1 is KGHDR and CDR2 is SFDVKD. The chain's CDR3 is CATSATDLAGELFF. The CDR3 DNA follows: TGTGCCACCAGTGCGACGGATTTGGCCGGGGAGCTGTTTTTT.

The chain has TRBV6-6 and TRBJ1-5, with unresolved D. This CDR3 has 13 residues. Trimming shortened V by 2 bases and J by 3 bases, and 5 bases separated the two germline ends. Germline V lookup: CDR1 MNHNY, CDR2 SVGAGI (reference sequence). The chain's CDR3 is CASSYHLNQPQHF. CDR3 DNA sequence: TGTGCCAGCAGTTACCATCTCAATCAGCCCCAGCATTTT.

This sequence joins TRBV4-1 and TRBJ1-2, with 9 bases matching TRBD1. V dropped 1 base and J dropped 4; count of bases not matched to a gene: 4. CDR3 length: 15 amino acids. Germline lookup yields CDR1 MGHRA and CDR2 YSYEKL. DNA for the CDR3: TGCGCCAGCAGCCAAGTTGACAGGGGGGGCTATGGCTACACCTTC. This translates into CASSQVDRGGYGYTF.

The rearrangement uses TRBV2 and TRBJ2-3; 8 bases agree with TRBD2. The CDR3 loop spans 14 amino acids. Unmatched junction bases numbered 4, after V lost 6 bases and J lost 2 bases. Germline V gives CDR1 SNHLY, CDR2 FYNNEI. CDR3 sequence: CASRVAGLTDTQYF. CDR3 bases: TGTGCCAGCAGGGTAGCGGGGCTCACAGATACGCAGTATTTT. Variable domain in full (rest from reference TRBV2 and TRBJ2-3): EPEVTQTPSHQVTQMGQEVILRCVPISNHLYFYWYRQILGQKVEFLVSFYNNEISEKSEIFDDQFSVERPDGSNFTLKIRSTKLEDSAMYFCASRVAGLTDTQYFGPGTRLTVL.

The gene calls are TRBV27 and TRBJ1-1; D gene uncertain. CDR1 and CDR2 from the germline V gene are MNHEY and SMNVEV (reference sequence). The CDR3 consists of 13 residues. The V end lost 6 bases, the J end lost 6 bases, and 14 bases lay between the germline ends. The CDR3 DNA follows: TGTGCCAGCAGGGAGCATCGACCGGCTGAAGCTTTCTTT. This sequence encodes CASREHRPAEAFF.

The chain carries TRBV6-5 and TRBJ2-2, with D unresolved. V was pared by 6 bases and J by 6 bases, with 11 bases between. This CDR3 contains 13 residues. In germline, CDR1 is MNHEY, CDR2 SVGAGI. The CDR3 nucleotides are TGTGCCAGCAGCCGGTATAGGGCCGGGGAGCTGTTTTTT. Translation gives CASSRYRAGELFF.

As for this clone: This CDR3 fails to terminate in the conserved phenylalanine or tryptophan, so it likely reflects a read error. No DNA is shown, since the ends of the CDR3 on it are uncertain; the CDR3 is the one TCRdb lists. The chain carries TRBV27 and TRBJ1-1; TRBD1, the table's D call, lacks a check against the DNA. The CDR3 is 12 residues long, counting both termini. Germline CDR1 MNHEY, CDR2 SMNVEV (reference sequence). The CDR3 here is CAITGGGEARSL.

The chain has TRBV6-1 and TRBJ2-7, with TRBD2 identical over 8 bases. V shed 4 bases and J 6 bases; nucleotides not matched to a gene: 8. CDR3 size: 14 residues. Germline values: CDR1 MNHNS, CDR2 SASEGT. The chain's CDR3 is CASSGSGTRREQYF. The CDR3 bases are TGTGCCAGCAGTGGGTCCGGGACTAGACGCGAGCAGTACTTC.

The CDR3 spells CASSLDRVSTDTQYF. DNA for the CDR3: TGTGCCAGCAGCTTAGACAGGGTTAGCACAGATACGCAGTATTTT. The V call is TRBV7-2, the J call TRBJ2-3, with a possible D match to TRBD1 (6 bases). CDR3 length equals 15 residues. Looked up from germline, CDR1 is SGHTA and CDR2 is FQGNSA. Trimming cost V 1 base and J 0 bases, with 8 bases left between them.

The chain has TRBV5-1 and TRBJ1-3; 7 bases agree with TRBD1. Germline V gives CDR1 SGHRS, CDR2 YFSETQ. The ends lost 1 base at V and 2 bases at J; junction bases unmatched: 6. This CDR3 comprises 16 residues. CDR3 sequence (DNA): TGCGCCAGCAGCTTGCGTGGTGGGACAGCTGGAAACACCATATATTTT. Its protein is CASSLRGGTAGNTIYF.

This chain joins TRBV6-2 or TRBV6-3 and TRBJ1-5; D uncertain. CDR1 is MNHEY, CDR2 SVGEGT, per germline. The V end lost 4 bases, the J end lost 0 bases, and 13 bases lay between the germline ends. This CDR3 region has 16 residues. The DNA of the CDR3 is TGTGCCAGCAGTTCCGACAAGCCGTATAGCAATCAGCCCCAGCATTTT. This sequence encodes CASSSDKPYSNQPQHF.

The rearrangement links TRBV9 to TRBJ2-1, with TRBD1 identical over 8 bases. The CDR3 runs 14 residues. Germline CDR1 SGDLS, CDR2 YYNGEE. V shed 3 bases and J 4 bases; nucleotides not matched to a gene: 3. For the CDR3, the DNA is TGTGCCAGCAGCGCCCGGACAGGGTACAATGAGCAGTTCTTC. Translation gives CASSARTGYNEQFF. The full variable domain, completed using reference TRBV9 and TRBJ2-1, is DSGVTQTPKHLITATGQRVTLRCSPRSGDLSVYWYQQSLDQGLQFLIQYYNGEERAKGNILERFSAQQFPDLHSELNLSSLELGDSALYFCASSARTGYNEQFFGPGTRLTVL.

The CDR3 region is CASSLLLVGELFF. The CDR3 DNA reads TGTGCCAGCAGCTTACTATTGGTCGGGGAGCTGTTTTTT. The gene calls are TRBV7-3 and TRBJ2-2; D not certain. Germline V gene data show CDR1 as SGHTA and CDR2 as FQGTGA. There are 13 residues in the CDR3. V lost 2 bases, J lost 7 bases, and 8 bases lay in between.

The chain combines TRBV19 with TRBJ2-2; TRBD1 matches at 7 bases. The germline CDR1 and CDR2 sequences are LNHDA and SQIVND (reference sequence). CDR3 length: 14 residues. V gave up 6 bases and J gave up 1 base; unmatched junction bases: 2. The CDR3 is CASRRTGNTGELFF. In nucleotides, the CDR3 is TGTGCCAGTAGGCGGACAGGGAACACCGGGGAGCTGTTTTTT.

The V call is TRBV5-1, the J call TRBJ2-1, with 8 bases matching TRBD2. The CDR3 consists of 17 residues. The junction had 13 bases not matched to a gene; V was cut back by 1 base and J by 7 bases. The germline V gene encodes CDR1 SGHRS and CDR2 YFSETQ. The CDR3 reads CASSLTPGTRRWNEQFF. CDR3 nucleotide sequence: TGCGCCAGCAGCTTGACCCCCGGGACTAGACGATGGAATGAGCAGTTCTTC. The entire variable domain, with the rest obtained from reference TRBV5-1 and TRBJ2-1, is as follows: KAGVTQTPRYLIKTRGQQVTLSCSPISGHRSVSWYQQTPGQGLQFLFEYFSETQRNKGNFPGRFSGRQFSNSRSEMNVSTLELGDSALYLCASSLTPGTRRWNEQFFGPGTRLTVL.

V and J are TRBV7-2 and TRBJ2-5; D remains ambiguous. With 8 bases removed from V and 5 bases from J, the gap between germline ends came to 18 bases. The CDR3 loop spans 14 amino acids. In germline, CDR1 is SGHTA, CDR2 FQGNSA. In DNA, the CDR3 is TGTGCCAGCGGCCCAACCCCTAGAGTGGAGACCCAGTACTTC. Encoded protein: CASGPTPRVETQYF. Supplemented by reference TRBV7-2 and TRBJ2-5, the full variable domain reads GAGVSQSPSNKVTEKGKDVELRCDPISGHTALYWYRQSLGQGLEFLIYFQGNSAPDKSGLPSDRFSAERTGGSVSTLTIQRTQQEDSAVYLCASGPTPRVETQYFGPGTRLLVL.

The genes are TRBV12-5 and TRBJ2-7; TRBD1 matches at 10 bases. CDR1 and CDR2 (germline): LGHNT, FRNRAP. The CDR3 extends over 15 amino acids. V shed 1 base, J shed 3 bases, and the junction held 3 bases outside the gene matches. This CDR3 reads CASGLDRTGGYEQYF. DNA for the CDR3: TGTGCTAGTGGTTTGGACCGGACAGGGGGCTACGAGCAGTACTTC.

The chain has TRBV2 and TRBJ2-3; 12 bases match TRBD2. Germline V gene lookup returns CDR1 SNHLY and CDR2 FYNNEI. The junction had 15 bases not matched to a gene; V was cut back by 5 bases and J by 0 bases. This CDR3 has 20 amino acids. The CDR3, as DNA: TGTGCCAGCAGTCGAGTGGGACTAGCGGGTGCACGAGCGAGCACAGATACGCAGTATTTT. Translation: CASSRVGLAGARASTDTQYF.

The chain uses TRBV5-6 and TRBJ2-7, with a possible D match to TRBD2 (6 bases). This CDR3 region has 14 residues. V lost 3 bases to trimming and J lost 3 bases, with 13 bases between them. Per germline, CDR1 SGHDT and CDR2 YYEEEE. The CDR3 DNA reads as TGTGCCAGCAGCTGGGGGACTGGCAGCTACGAGCAGTACTTC. Protein sequence: CASSWGTGSYEQYF. Full variable domain (remainder filled in from reference TRBV5-6 and TRBJ2-7): DAGVTQSPTHLIKTRGQQVTLRCSPKSGHDTVSWYQQALGQGPQFIFQYYEEEERQRGNFPDRFSGHQFPNYSSELNVNALLLGDSALYLCASSWGTGSYEQYFGPGTRLTVT.

V usage is TRBV7-3 and J usage is TRBJ2-7; D possibly corresponds to TRBD1 (6 bases). The CDR3 length is 14 residues. The germline CDR1 and CDR2 sequences are SGHTA and FQGTGA. Trimming shortened V by 5 bases and J by 3 bases, and 14 bases separated the two germline ends. As DNA, the CDR3 is TGTGCCAGCAGCATTTCGGACAGCGTCTACGAGCAGTACTTC. It specifies CASSISDSVYEQYF.

This rearrangement joins TRBV7-9 to TRBJ2-1; TRBD2 matches 9 bases. CDR1 is SEHNR, CDR2 FQNEAQ, per germline (reference sequence). Trimming took 6 bases from V and 6 from J; bases not matched to a gene: 12. This CDR3 is built from 16 residues. CDR3 nucleotides: TGTGCCAGCAGTGACTTGGGGCGGGAGGGAGGCAATGAGCAGTTCTTC. Translated: CASSDLGREGGNEQFF.

The chain links TRBV9 to TRBJ2-1; the D call may be TRBD1 or TRBD2 (5 bases each). The CDR3 totals 12 residues. V was pared by 4 bases and J by 5 bases, with 7 bases between. The germline V gene encodes CDR1 SGDLS and CDR2 YYNGEE. The chain's CDR3 is CASSRDHNEQFF. The CDR3 coding sequence is TGTGCCAGCAGCCGGGACCACAATGAGCAGTTCTTC.

The chain recombines TRBV9 with TRBJ2-3; TRBD2 might be the D (6 bases). V was clipped by 2 bases and J by 0 bases, with 16 bases between them. The CDR3 sequence is 17 residues long. Germline CDR1 SGDLS, CDR2 YYNGEE. The DNA for the CDR3 is TGTGCCAGCAGCGTCAGACTAGGTGGAACTAGCACAGATACGCAGTATTTT. Protein: CASSVRLGGTSTDTQYF.

The V and J genes are TRBV24-1 and TRBJ2-7, with TRBD1 matching 9 bases. V was clipped by 4 bases and J by 5 bases; unmatched bases: 11. CDR1 KGHDR and CDR2 SFDVKD come from the germline V gene. This CDR3 spans 16 amino acids. The CDR3 nucleotides read TGTGCCACCAGTGAGTCCCCACAGGGGGCCCTCGACGAGCAGTACTTC. This codes for CATSESPQGALDEQYF.

V and J are TRBV5-6 and TRBJ1-1; D remains unclear. Germline V gives CDR1 SGHDT, CDR2 YYEEEE. V gave up 5 bases and J gave up 6 bases, with 14 bases separating them. This CDR3 has 13 amino acids. As DNA, the CDR3 is TGTGCCAGCAGTCGCGATTTTACCGCTGAAGCTTTCTTT. Its protein is CASSRDFTAEAFF.

The chain employs TRBV5-1 and TRBJ2-5; 10 bases line up with TRBD1. The J segment lost 5 bases and the V segment lost 0 bases, leaving 4 bases of the junction unmatched. The length of the CDR3 is 15 residues. Germline V gene data show CDR1 as SGHRS and CDR2 as YFSETQ. In DNA form, the CDR3 reads TGCGCCAGCAGCTTGGTACCGGGACAGGGGGAGACCCAGTACTTC. Protein: CASSLVPGQGETQYF.

The rearrangement links TRBV27 to TRBJ1-2; weak D call: TRBD1 (5 bases). The CDR3 is made up of 14 amino acids. V lost 7 bases to trimming and J lost 7 bases, with 19 bases between them. Per the germline V gene, CDR1 is MNHEY and CDR2 is SMNVEV (reference sequence). The DNA of the CDR3 is TGTGCCAGCACCGCCGGGACTAGGCACTCTGGCTACACCTTC. This gives the protein CASTAGTRHSGYTF.

Details on this clone: One junction end disagrees with the germline gene, perhaps due to a read error. The chain employs TRBV24-1 and TRBJ1-2; 7 bases agree with TRBD1. The CDR3 is made up of 12 amino acids. The germline CDR1 and CDR2 sequences are KGHDR and SFDVKD. CDR3 residues: CATRDRVGGYTF. The CDR3 nucleotides are TGTGCCACCCGTGACAGGGTGGGGGGCTACACCTTC.